The text below deals with one T cell receptor (beta chain). Its antigen remains unidentified. This PCR relied on a set of 60 Vbeta primers and 13 Jbeta primers. Clones were read by immunoSEQ multiplex PCR, and TCRdb kept only the in-frame ones, dropping some. Seen here are approximately 150,000 clones, 70% to 85% observed once, and the top ten hold under 2.5%. The data are from a study of cytomegalovirus exposure and HLA in healthy donors. This CDR3 has 16 amino acids. V trimming: 1 base; J trimming: 4 bases; junction bases outside the gene matches: 6. CDR1 and CDR2 (germline): LNHDA, SQIVND (reference sequence). Study observations and caveats: When the data were analyzed later, several of the most significant clusters appeared to be linked to common viral pathogens. An observed cluster of highly shared sequence variants was recorded as a likely sequencing artifact. Earlier analysis yielded a pattern in which most TCR beta V segments were productive about 87% or about 30% of the time.

Material: PBMCs. V usage is TRBV19 and J usage is TRBJ2-3; 9 bases are shared with TRBD2. This receptor was obtained from a man aged 35 to 55 in good health and CMV-seronegative. CDR3 DNA: TGTGCCAGTAGTATAGGCGCTAGCGGGAAGTCAGATACGCAGTATTTT. It yields the protein CASSIGASGKSDTQYF.